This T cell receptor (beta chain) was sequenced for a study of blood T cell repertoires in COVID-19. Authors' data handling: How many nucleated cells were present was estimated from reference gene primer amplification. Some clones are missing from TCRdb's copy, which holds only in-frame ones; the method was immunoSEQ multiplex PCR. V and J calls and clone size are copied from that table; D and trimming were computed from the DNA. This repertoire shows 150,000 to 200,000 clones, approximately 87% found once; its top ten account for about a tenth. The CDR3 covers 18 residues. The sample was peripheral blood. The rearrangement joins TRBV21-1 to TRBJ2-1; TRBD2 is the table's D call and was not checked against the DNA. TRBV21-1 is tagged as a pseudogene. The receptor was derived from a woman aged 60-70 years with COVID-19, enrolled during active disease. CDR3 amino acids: CASSKARGSGSSYNEQFF. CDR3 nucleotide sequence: TGTGCCAGCAGCAAAGCGCGAGGTAGCGGGAGCTCCTACAATGAGCAGTTCTTC.